A selection of T cell receptor beta chains follows, all from one sample in a study of blood T cell repertoires in COVID-19. The protocol was immunoSEQ multiplex PCR, while the TCRdb copy is restricted to in-frame clones and leaves out a portion. The sample records fewer than 95,000 clones, about nine tenths being singletons. Sequencing used peripheral blood. These receptors originate from a male donor with acute or convalescent COVID-19. CDR3s include the opening cysteine and the closing phenylalanine or tryptophan. Fields, in order: D gene, V gene, J gene, clone size, CDR3 protein, CDR3 DNA. The D gene is left open where the match is weak. A clone size is listed for some rows: how often the clone was seen (once, few, many), or a class if it is expanded.

>-|TRBV4-2|TRBJ1-1|-
CASSQDIAAPPGTEAFF
TGTGCCAGCAGCCAAGATATCGCCGCTCCCCCCGGCACTGAAGCTTTCTTT
>TRBD1|TRBV7-9|TRBJ1-5|-
CASSPTGANQPQHF
TGTGCCAGCAGCCCCACAGGGGCCAATCAGCCCCAGCATTTT
>-|TRBV10-3|TRBJ2-1|-
CAISTGTPYNEQFF
TGTGCCATCAGCACCGGGACTCCCTACAATGAGCAGTTCTTC
>-|TRBV7-8|TRBJ1-4|-
CASSLGGVGEKLFF
TGTGCCAGCAGCTTAGGGGGGGTTGGTGAAAAACTGTTTTTT
>-|TRBV7-9|TRBJ1-2|few
CASTPGGGDFEGYTF
TGTGCCAGCACCCCGGGGGGCGGCGACTTCGAGGGCTACACCTTC
>TRBD1|TRBV5-6|TRBJ2-1|few
CASSPYWTGERNEQFF
TGTGCCAGCAGCCCATACTGGACAGGGGAGAGAAATGAGCAGTTCTTC
>TRBD1|TRBV5-1|TRBJ1-2|-
CASSKGQGADGYTF
TGCGCCAGCAGTAAAGGACAGGGGGCGGATGGCTACACCTTC
>-|TRBV7-2|TRBJ2-7|-
CASVERGSYEQYF
TGTGCCAGCGTTGAACGGGGCTCCTACGAGCAGTACTTC
>-|TRBV19|TRBJ1-5|once
CASSIFRDNQPQHF
TGTGCCAGTAGTATTTTCAGGGACAATCAGCCCCAGCATTTT
>TRBD1|TRBV6-5|TRBJ1-4|few
CASRRQGGTNEKLFF
TGTGCCAGCAGGAGACAGGGGGGGACTAATGAAAAACTGTTTTTT
>-|TRBV21-1|TRBJ2-7|-
CASSKARQGEREQYF
TGTGCCAGCAGCAAAGCGCGGCAGGGGGAACGCGAGCAGTACTTC
>-|TRBV27|TRBJ2-5|-
CASTSAGETQYF
TGTGCCAGCACTTCGGCGGGAGAGACCCAGTACTTC
>TRBD1|TRBV11-2|TRBJ2-7|-
CASSPARQGSEQYF
TGTGCCAGCAGCCCCGCCCGACAGGGGTCCGAGCAGTACTTC
>-|TRBV15|TRBJ1-6|-
CATSRGQGTNSPLHF
TGTGCCACCAGCAGAGGGCAGGGAACGAATTCACCCCTCCACTTT
>-|TRBV29-1|TRBJ1-1|-
CSAATGITEAFF
TGCAGCGCCGCAACAGGGATCACTGAAGCTTTCTTT
>-|TRBV30|TRBJ1-1|once
CAWSGRRGGPSTEAFF
TGTGCCTGGAGTGGCCGAAGAGGGGGACCCTCCACTGAAGCTTTCTTT
>TRBD1|TRBV6-6|TRBJ1-2|-
CASSPRQGLYPNYGYTF
TGTGCCAGCAGTCCTCGACAGGGTTTGTACCCTAACTATGGCTACACCTTC
>TRBD1|TRBV6-5|TRBJ1-2|few
CASSHGTGVGYGYTF
TGTGCCAGCAGCCACGGGACAGGGGTTGGGTATGGCTACACCTTC
>-|TRBV5-4|TRBJ1-2|-
CASSVTGLYGYTF
TGTGCCAGCAGCGTGACAGGTCTTTATGGCTACACCTTC
>-|TRBV10-1|TRBJ1-5|-
CASSESTVYSNQPQHF
TGCGCCAGCAGTGAGTCGACAGTCTATAGCAATCAGCCCCAGCATTTT
>TRBD1|TRBV3-1/TRBV3-2|TRBJ2-7|once
CASSSRDRDVEQYF
TGTGCCAGCAGCTCCCGGGACAGGGACGTCGAGCAGTACTTC
>TRBD1|TRBV6-5|TRBJ1-1|-
CASSRGRSTEAFF
TGTGCCAGCAGTAGGGGGCGGAGCACTGAAGCTTTCTTT
>TRBD1|TRBV18|TRBJ2-5|-
CASSPLSGTGQETQYF
TGTGCCAGCTCACCACTTTCCGGGACAGGACAAGAGACCCAGTACTTC
>TRBD1|TRBV11-2|TRBJ1-1|-
CASSRQGTNTEAFF
TGTGCCAGCAGCCGACAGGGGACGAACACTGAAGCTTTCTTT
>-|TRBV28|TRBJ1-3|few
CASSNRASSGNTIYF
TGTGCCAGCAGTAACAGGGCCTCCTCTGGAAACACCATATATTTT
>TRBD1|TRBV6-6|TRBJ2-7|once
CASSKTGGHSYEQYF
TGTGCCAGCAGTAAGACAGGGGGCCATTCCTACGAGCAGTACTTC
>TRBD1|TRBV7-2|TRBJ1-1|-
CASSVTGETEAFF
TGTGCCAGCAGCGTAACAGGGGAAACTGAAGCTTTCTTT
>TRBD2|TRBV30|TRBJ2-1|-
CAWSRGTSGVNEQFF
TGTGCCTGGAGCAGAGGAACTAGCGGGGTTAATGAGCAGTTCTTC
>TRBD1|TRBV28|TRBJ1-2|-
CASSLFGQGVNGYTF
TGTGCCAGCAGTTTGTTTGGACAGGGGGTAAATGGCTACACCTTC
>-|TRBV3-1/TRBV3-2|TRBJ1-2|few
CASSVQTGLGYTF
TGTGCCAGCAGTGTACAGACCGGATTGGGCTACACCTTC
>TRBD1|TRBV27|TRBJ1-1|-
CASSLIRGQGLSEAFF
TGTGCCAGCAGTTTAATCAGAGGACAGGGGTTATCTGAAGCTTTCTTT
>-|TRBV20-1|TRBJ2-1|-
CSASPSHSNEQFF
TGCAGTGCTAGTCCTAGCCACAGCAATGAGCAGTTCTTC
>-|TRBV30|TRBJ1-1|-
CAWTYQYREKTFF
TGTGCCTGGACCTACCAGTACAGGGAGAAAACTTTCTTT
>-|TRBV7-6|TRBJ1-4|-
CASRGSTNEKLFF
TGTGCCAGCCGGGGATCAACTAATGAAAAACTGTTTTTT
>-|TRBV6-5|TRBJ2-2|-
CASYEQGNTGELFF
TGTGCCAGTTACGAACAGGGGAACACCGGGGAGCTGTTTTTT
>TRBD2|TRBV7-2|TRBJ2-3|few
CASSLGGGRDTDTQYF
TGTGCCAGCAGCTTGGGCGGGGGACGGGACACAGATACGCAGTATTTT
>-|TRBV20-1|TRBJ2-7|-
CSATGYEQYF
TGCAGTGCCACCGGCTACGAGCAGTACTTC
>TRBD1|TRBV25-1|TRBJ2-1|-
CASGSGQGAREQFF
TGTGCCAGCGGATCGGGACAGGGGGCAAGGGAGCAGTTCTTC
>TRBD2|TRBV5-1|TRBJ2-1|-
CASSSTSGGASYNEQFF
TGCGCCAGCAGTTCAACTAGCGGGGGGGCCTCCTACAATGAGCAGTTCTTC
>-|TRBV7-9|TRBJ1-4|once
CASSDRGGVTTNEKLFF
TGTGCCAGCAGCGACAGAGGGGGGGTAACAACTAATGAAAAACTGTTTTTT
>-|TRBV5-1|TRBJ1-2|-
CASSLAGSHYGYTF
TGCGCCAGCAGCTTGGCCGGGTCCCACTATGGCTACACCTTC
>-|TRBV6-5|TRBJ2-1|-
CASTPGNEQFF
TGTGCCAGCACCCCAGGGAATGAGCAGTTCTTC
>-|TRBV25-1|TRBJ1-6|-
CASRPENSPLHF
TGTGCCAGCAGGCCAGAAAATTCACCCCTCCACTTT
>-|TRBV5-6|TRBJ1-2|-
CASSLGQVGYGYTF
TGTGCCAGCAGCTTGGGACAGGTGGGCTATGGCTACACCTTC
>-|TRBV2|TRBJ1-5|-
CASSEGGTAKSQHF
TGTGCCAGCAGTGAAGGGGGGACTGCGAAGTCCCAGCATTTT
>-|TRBV2|TRBJ1-2|-
CATSGGLDYGYTF
TGTGCCACCTCGGGGGGCTTGGACTATGGCTACACCTTC
>TRBD1|TRBV2|TRBJ1-1|-
CARGQGATEAFF
TGTGCCAGGGGACAGGGGGCCACTGAAGCTTTCTTT
>-|TRBV2|TRBJ1-6|-
CASSGWTVSYNSPLHF
TGTGCCAGCAGTGGCTGGACAGTCTCCTATAATTCACCCCTCCACTTT
>-|TRBV27|TRBJ2-5|-
CASSKQYQETQYF
TGTGCCAGCAGTAAACAGTACCAAGAGACCCAGTACTTC
>-|TRBV5-1|TRBJ2-5|-
CASSRASLAGAVETQYF
TGCGCCAGCAGCAGGGCCTCACTTGCGGGGGCCGTGGAGACCCAGTACTTC
>TRBD2|TRBV5-1|TRBJ2-3|-
CASSTGGAGDTQYF
TGCGCCAGCAGTACCGGGGGGGCCGGGGATACGCAGTATTTT
>-|TRBV19|TRBJ1-1|-
CASSLWAGQNTEAFF
TGTGCCAGTAGTCTGTGGGCAGGACAGAACACTGAAGCTTTCTTT
>TRBD1|TRBV5-1|TRBJ2-2|-
CASSLRQGNTGELFF
TGCGCCAGCAGCTTAAGACAGGGGAACACCGGGGAGCTGTTTTTT
>-|TRBV30|TRBJ1-4|-
CAWSTGFRLFF
TGTGCCTGGAGTACGGGTTTTAGACTGTTTTTT